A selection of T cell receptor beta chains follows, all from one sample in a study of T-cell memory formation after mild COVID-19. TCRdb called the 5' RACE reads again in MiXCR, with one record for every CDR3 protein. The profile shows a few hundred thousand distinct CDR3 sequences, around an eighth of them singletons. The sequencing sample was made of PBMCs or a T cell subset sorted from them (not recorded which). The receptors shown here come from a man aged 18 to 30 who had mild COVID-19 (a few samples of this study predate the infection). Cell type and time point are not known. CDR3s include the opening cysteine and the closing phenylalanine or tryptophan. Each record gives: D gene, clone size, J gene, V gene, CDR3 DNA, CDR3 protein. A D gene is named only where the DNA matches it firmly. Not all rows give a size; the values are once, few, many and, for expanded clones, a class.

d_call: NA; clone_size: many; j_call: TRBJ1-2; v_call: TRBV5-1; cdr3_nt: TGCGCCAGCAGCTTGGCTGGGGAGGATGGCTACACCTTC; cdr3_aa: CASSLAGEDGYTF
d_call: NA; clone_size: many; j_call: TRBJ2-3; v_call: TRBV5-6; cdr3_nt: TGTGCCAGCAGCTTGAGTCCCCGCACAGATACGCAGTATTTT; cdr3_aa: CASSLSPRTDTQYF
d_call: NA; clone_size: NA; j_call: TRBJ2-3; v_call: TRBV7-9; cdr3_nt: TGTGCCAGCAGCTTAGTGCCGTACACAGATACGCAGTATTTT; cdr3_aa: CASSLVPYTDTQYF
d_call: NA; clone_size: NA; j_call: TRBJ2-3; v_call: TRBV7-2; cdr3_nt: TGTGCCAGCAGCTTAGGAGCATTCGGAGATACGCAGTATTTT; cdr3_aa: CASSLGAFGDTQYF
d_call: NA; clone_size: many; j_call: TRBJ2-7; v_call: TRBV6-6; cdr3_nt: TGTGCCAGCAGTTACTCCGCTAAATACTACGAGCAGTACTTC; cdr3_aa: CASSYSAKYYEQYF
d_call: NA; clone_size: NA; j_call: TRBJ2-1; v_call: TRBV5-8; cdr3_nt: TGTGCCAGCAGCTTGTTTCCCGGGGTGAATGAGCAGTTCTTC; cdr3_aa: CASSLFPGVNEQFF
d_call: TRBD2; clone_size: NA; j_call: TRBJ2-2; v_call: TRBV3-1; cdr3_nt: TGTGCCAGCAGCCCCTTAGCGGGGCAAATGAACACCGGGGAGCTGTTTTTT; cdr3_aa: CASSPLAGQMNTGELFF
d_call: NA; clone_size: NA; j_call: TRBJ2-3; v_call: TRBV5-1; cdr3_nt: TGCGCCAGCAGCCGTTGGACTGGGAGCACAGATACGCAGTATTTT; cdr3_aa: CASSRWTGSTDTQYF
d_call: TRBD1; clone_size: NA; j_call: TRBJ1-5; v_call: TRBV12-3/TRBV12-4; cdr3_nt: TGTGCCAGCAGTTTAGCACAGGGGAGTACACCCCAGCATTTT; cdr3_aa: CASSLAQGSTPQHF
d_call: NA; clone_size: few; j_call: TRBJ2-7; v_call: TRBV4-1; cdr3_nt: TGCGCCAGCAGCCAAGCGGGAATGACAGGAGCCTCCTACGAGCAGTACTTC; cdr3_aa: CASSQAGMTGASYEQYF
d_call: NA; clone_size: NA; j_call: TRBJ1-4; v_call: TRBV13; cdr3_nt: TGTGCCAGCAGCTTAGCGGCAGGGAGGCGGGAAAAACTGTTTTTT; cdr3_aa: CASSLAAGRREKLFF
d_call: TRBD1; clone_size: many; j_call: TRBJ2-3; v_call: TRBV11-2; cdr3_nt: TGTGCCAGCAGCTTTCAGGGGGCTTGGAGCACAGATACGCAGTATTTT; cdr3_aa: CASSFQGAWSTDTQYF
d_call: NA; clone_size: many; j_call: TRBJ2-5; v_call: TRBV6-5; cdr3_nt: TGTGCCAGCAGTTACTCTCCGGAGGGGAGAGAGACCCAGTACTTC; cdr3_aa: CASSYSPEGRETQYF
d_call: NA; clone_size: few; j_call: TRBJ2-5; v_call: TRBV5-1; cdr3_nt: TGCGCCAGCAGCTTGGCGGGGCGCCTTGGGGAGACCCAGTACTTC; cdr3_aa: CASSLAGRLGETQYF
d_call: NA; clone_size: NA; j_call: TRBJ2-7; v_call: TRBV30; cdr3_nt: TGTGCCTGGGACTTCTTGGTAGCCGCCTACGAGCAGTACTTC; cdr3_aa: CAWDFLVAAYEQYF
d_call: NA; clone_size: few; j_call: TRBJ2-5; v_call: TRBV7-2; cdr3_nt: TGTGCCAGCAGCTTAGGCCCGCCGGCCCCACAAGAGACCCAGTACTTC; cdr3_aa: CASSLGPPAPQETQYF
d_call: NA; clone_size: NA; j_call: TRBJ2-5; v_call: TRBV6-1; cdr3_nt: TGTGCCGCACAAAGGACCCTACAAGAGACCCAGTACTTC; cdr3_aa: CAAQRTLQETQYF
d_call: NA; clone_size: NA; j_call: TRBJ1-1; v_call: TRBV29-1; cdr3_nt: TGCAGCGTTGGACTGGGGGGCACTGAAGCTTTCTTT; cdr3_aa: CSVGLGGTEAFF
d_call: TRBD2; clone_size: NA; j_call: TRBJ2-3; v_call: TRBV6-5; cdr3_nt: TGTGCCAGCAGTTACATGCGGGGGGGCCCAGATACGCAGTATTTT; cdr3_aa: CASSYMRGGPDTQYF
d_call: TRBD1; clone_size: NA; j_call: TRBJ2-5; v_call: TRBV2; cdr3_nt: TGTGCCAGCAGTCCTACAGGGGTCGAGACCCAGTACTTC; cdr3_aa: CASSPTGVETQYF
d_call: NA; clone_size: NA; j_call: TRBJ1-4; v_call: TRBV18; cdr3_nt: TGTGCCAGCTCACCACCTCGGGCAACTAATGAAAAACTGTTTTTT; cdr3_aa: CASSPPRATNEKLFF
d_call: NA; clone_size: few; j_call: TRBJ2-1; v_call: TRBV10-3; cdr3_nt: TGTGCCACCCGACCGGGATCGAGCTCCTACAATGAGCAGTTCTTC; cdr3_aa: CATRPGSSSYNEQFF
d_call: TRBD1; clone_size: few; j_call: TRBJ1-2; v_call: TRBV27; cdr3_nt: TGTGCCAGCAGTTTAGGGGGACAGGATGGCTACACCTTC; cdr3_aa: CASSLGGQDGYTF
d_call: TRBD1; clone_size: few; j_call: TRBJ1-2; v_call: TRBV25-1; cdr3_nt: TGTGCCAGCAGTGGGGACAGGGTTGTCTACACCTTC; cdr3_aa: CASSGDRVVYTF
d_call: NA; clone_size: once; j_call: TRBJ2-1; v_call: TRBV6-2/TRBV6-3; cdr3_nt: TGTGCCAGCAGTTACAGCCCGACGTCCTACAATGAGCAGTTCTTC; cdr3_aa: CASSYSPTSYNEQFF
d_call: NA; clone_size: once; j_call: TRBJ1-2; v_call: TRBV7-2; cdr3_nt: TGTGCCAGCAGCCCCGGGGGCCTGGGGACCTATGGCTACACCTTC; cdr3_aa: CASSPGGLGTYGYTF
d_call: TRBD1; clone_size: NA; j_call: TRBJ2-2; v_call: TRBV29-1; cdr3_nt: TGCAGCGTTGTCGACAGGGGTGGCACCGGGGAGCTGTTTTTT; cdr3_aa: CSVVDRGGTGELFF
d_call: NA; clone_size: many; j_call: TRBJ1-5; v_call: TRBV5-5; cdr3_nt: TGTGCCAGCAGCTTGTGGGAGGGCAATCAGCCCCAGCATTTT; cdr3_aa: CASSLWEGNQPQHF
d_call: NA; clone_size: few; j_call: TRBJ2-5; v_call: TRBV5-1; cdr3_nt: TGCGCCAGCAGCTTCTCCGGGACCCCTGGGGAGACCCAGTACTTC; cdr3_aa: CASSFSGTPGETQYF
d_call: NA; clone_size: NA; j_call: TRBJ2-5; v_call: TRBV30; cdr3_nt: TGTGCCTGGAGTGTGGGTGGCCCCTCAGAGACCCAGTACTTC; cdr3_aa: CAWSVGGPSETQYF
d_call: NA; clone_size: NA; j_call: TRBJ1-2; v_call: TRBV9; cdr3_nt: TGTGCCAGCAGCGTAGATAGAAAGCAGCCCGAGAGGGGCTACACCTTC; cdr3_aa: CASSVDRKQPERGYTF
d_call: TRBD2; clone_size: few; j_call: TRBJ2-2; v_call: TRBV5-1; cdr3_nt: TGCGCCAGCACCATGAGGAGCGGGGGAGGGACCGGGGAGCTGTTTTTT; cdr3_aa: CASTMRSGGGTGELFF